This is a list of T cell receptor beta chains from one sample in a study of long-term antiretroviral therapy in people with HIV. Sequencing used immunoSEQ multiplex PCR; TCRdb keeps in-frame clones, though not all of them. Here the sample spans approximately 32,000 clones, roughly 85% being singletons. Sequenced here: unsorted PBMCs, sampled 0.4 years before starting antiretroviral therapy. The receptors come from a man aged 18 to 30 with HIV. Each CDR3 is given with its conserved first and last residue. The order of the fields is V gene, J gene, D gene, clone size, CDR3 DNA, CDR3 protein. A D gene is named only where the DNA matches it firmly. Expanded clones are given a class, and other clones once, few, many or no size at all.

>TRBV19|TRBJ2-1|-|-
TGTGCCAGTAGCCTCGGGACAAACAATGAGCAGTTCTTC
CASSLGTNNEQFF
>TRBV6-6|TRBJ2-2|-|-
TGTGCCAGCAGTTACGCCAGGGTCCACACCGGGGAGCTGTTTTTT
CASSYARVHTGELFF
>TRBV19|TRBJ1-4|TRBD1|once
TGTGCCAGTGGACAGGGGTATTTGGATCAGGGGAAACTGTTTTTT
CASGQGYLDQGKLFF
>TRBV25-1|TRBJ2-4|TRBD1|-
TGTGCCAGCAGTGATCATAAACCGGGACAGGGGGTCCAGTACTTC
CASSDHKPGQGVQYF
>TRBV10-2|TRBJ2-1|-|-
TGCGCCAGCAGCGAAGGGTCTGGGGCAGCTGAGCAGTTCTTC
CASSEGSGAAEQFF
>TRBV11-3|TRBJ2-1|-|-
TGTGCCAGCAGCTTAGGACAGCTCTACAATGAGCAGTTCTTC
CASSLGQLYNEQFF
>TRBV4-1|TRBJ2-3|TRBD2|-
TGCGCCAGCAGCCAAAAGCCGGGGCGGGGGGGCCCAGATACGCAGTATTTT
CASSQKPGRGGPDTQYF
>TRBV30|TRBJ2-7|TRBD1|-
TGTGCCTGGAGTTCAACCCACCGGGACAGGGGCTACGAGCAGTACTTC
CAWSSTHRDRGYEQYF
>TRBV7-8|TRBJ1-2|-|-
TGTGCCAGCAGCGACGGCAGTTTTAACTATGGCTACACCTTC
CASSDGSFNYGYTF
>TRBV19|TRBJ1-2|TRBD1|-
TGTGCCAGTAGTATAGATCGTTTGCGGACAGGGGAGCAGGTTGATGGCTACACCTTC
CASSIDRLRTGEQVDGYTF
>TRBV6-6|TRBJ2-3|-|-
TGTGCCAGCAGTTACTCGTTGGGAGATACGCAGTATTTT
CASSYSLGDTQYF
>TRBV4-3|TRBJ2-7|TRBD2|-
TGCGCCAGCAGCCAAGCGTTCCCAACTAGCGGAGGCATTCACGAGCAGTACTTC
CASSQAFPTSGGIHEQYF
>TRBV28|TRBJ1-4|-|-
TGTGCCAGCAGTTTACCTTCCAGGGGACAAGAGGAAAAACTGTTTTTT
CASSLPSRGQEEKLFF
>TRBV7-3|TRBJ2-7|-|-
TGTGCCAGCAGCTTAGTCCCTGGTAACGGGAGATACGAGCAGTACTTC
CASSLVPGNGRYEQYF
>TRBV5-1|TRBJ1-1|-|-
TGCGCCAGCAGCTCGGACGGACTGAACACTGAAGCTTTCTTT
CASSSDGLNTEAFF
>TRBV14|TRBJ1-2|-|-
TGTGCCAGCAGCCCCTGGGCAGGCAAAGGGTACACCTTC
CASSPWAGKGYTF
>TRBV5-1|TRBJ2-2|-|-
TGCGCCAGCAGCTTGGTAGGGTGGGGCACCGGGGAGCTGTTTTTT
CASSLVGWGTGELFF
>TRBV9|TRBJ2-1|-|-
TGTGCCAGCAGCCTAGGGTATAGCGAAGCCTACAATGAGCAGTTCTTC
CASSLGYSEAYNEQFF
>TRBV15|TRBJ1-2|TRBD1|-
TGTGCCACCAGCATCCTGACAGGGACGGGCGGCTACACCTTC
CATSILTGTGGYTF
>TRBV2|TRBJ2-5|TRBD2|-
TGTGCCAGCAGTATCCGGGCGGGGGGCGGAGAGACCCAGTACTTC
CASSIRAGGGETQYF
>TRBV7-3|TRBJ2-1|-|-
TGTGCCAGCAGCCGTGGAAACAATGAGCAGTTCTTC
CASSRGNNEQFF
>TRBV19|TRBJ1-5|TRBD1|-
TGTGCCAGTAGTATGGACAGGGCGCCTGGTTCCGAGCCCCAGCATTTT
CASSMDRAPGSEPQHF
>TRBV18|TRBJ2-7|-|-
TGTGCCAGCTCACCATTCCCATCCCACCGGGGTTACGAGCAGTACTTC
CASSPFPSHRGYEQYF
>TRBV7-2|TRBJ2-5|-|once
TGTGCCAGCACCCCCTTAGGGCAGAAGAAGACCCAGTACTTC
CASTPLGQKKTQYF
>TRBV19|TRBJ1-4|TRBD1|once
TGTGCCAGCGGGACAGGGCCCGTTGCAACTAATGAAAAACTGTTTTTT
CASGTGPVATNEKLFF
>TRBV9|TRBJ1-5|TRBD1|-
TGTGCCAGCAGCGGACAGGGAAGCAATCAGCCCCAGCATTTT
CASSGQGSNQPQHF
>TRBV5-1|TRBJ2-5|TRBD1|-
TGCGCCAGCAGCTTGGACAGGGGGAAGGGGGAGACCCAGTACTTC
CASSLDRGKGETQYF